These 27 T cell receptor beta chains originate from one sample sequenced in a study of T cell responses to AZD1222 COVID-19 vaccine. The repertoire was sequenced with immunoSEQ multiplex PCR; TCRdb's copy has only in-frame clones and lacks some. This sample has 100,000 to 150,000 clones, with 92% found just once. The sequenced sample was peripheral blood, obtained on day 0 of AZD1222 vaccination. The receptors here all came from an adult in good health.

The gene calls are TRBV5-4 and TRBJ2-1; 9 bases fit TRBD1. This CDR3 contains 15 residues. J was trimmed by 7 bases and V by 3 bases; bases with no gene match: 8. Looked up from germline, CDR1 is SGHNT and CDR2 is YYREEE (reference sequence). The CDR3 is CASSWWTGAGNEQFF. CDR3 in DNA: TGTGCCAGCAGCTGGTGGACAGGGGCGGGAAATGAGCAGTTCTTC.

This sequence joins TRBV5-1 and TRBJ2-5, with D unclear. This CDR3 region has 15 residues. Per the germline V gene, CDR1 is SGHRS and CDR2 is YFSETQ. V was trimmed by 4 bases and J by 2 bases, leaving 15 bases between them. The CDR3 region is CASSPLTRQQETQYF. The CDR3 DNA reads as TGCGCCAGCAGCCCCCTGACAAGGCAACAAGAGACCCAGTACTTC.

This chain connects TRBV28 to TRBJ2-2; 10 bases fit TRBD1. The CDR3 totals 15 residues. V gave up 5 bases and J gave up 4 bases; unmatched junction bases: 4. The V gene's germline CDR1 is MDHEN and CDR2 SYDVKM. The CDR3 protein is CASSTRTGGTGELFF. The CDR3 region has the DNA TGTGCCAGCAGTACCAGGACAGGGGGCACCGGGGAGCTGTTTTTT.

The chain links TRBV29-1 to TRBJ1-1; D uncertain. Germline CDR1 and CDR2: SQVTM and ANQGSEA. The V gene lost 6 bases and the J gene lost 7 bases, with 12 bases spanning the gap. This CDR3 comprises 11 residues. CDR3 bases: TGCAGCGTAGCACGACGCGGTGAAGCTTTCTTT. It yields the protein CSVARRGEAFF.

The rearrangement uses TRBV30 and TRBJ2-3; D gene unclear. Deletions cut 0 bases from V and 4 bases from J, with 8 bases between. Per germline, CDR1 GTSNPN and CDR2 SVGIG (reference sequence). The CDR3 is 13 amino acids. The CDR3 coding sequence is TGTGCCTGGAGTGTAGGCTCTCCAGATACGCAGTATTTT. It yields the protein CAWSVGSPDTQYF.

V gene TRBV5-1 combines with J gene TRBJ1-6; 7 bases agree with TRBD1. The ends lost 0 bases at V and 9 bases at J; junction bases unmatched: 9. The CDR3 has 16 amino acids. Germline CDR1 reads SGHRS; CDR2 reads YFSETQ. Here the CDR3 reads CASSLVAGGYVSPLHF. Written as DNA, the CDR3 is TGCGCCAGCAGCTTGGTGGCAGGGGGATACGTTTCACCCCTCCACTTT.

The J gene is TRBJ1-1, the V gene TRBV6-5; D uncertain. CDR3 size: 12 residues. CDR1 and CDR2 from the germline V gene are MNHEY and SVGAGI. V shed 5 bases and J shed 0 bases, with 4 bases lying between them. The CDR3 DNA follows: TGTGCCAGCAGTACGGTGAACACTGAAGCTTTCTTT. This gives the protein CASSTVNTEAFF.

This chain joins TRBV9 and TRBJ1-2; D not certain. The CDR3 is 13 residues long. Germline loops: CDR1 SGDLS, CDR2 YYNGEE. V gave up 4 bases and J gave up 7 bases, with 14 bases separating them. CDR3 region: CASSLEAGGGYTF. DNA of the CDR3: TGTGCCAGCAGCCTGGAGGCGGGTGGTGGCTACACCTTC.

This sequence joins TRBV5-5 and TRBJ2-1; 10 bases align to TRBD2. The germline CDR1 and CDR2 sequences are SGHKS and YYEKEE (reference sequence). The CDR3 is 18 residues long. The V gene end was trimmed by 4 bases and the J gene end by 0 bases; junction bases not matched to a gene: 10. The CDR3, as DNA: TGTGCCAGCAGCCTGGAGGGGGTAGCGGGAGGCTCCTACAATGAGCAGTTCTTC. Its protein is CASSLEGVAGGSYNEQFF.

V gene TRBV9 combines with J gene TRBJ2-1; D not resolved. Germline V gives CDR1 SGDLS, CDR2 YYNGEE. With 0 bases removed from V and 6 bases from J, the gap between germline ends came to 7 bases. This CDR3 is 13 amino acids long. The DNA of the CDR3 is TGTGCCAGCAGCGTAGACTATCTCAATGAGCAGTTCTTC. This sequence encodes CASSVDYLNEQFF.

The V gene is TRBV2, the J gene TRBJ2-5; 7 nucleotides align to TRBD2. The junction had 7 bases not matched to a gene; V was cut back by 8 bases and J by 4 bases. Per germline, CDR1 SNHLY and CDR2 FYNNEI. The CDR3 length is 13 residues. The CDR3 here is CASGAGLGETQYF. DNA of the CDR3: TGTGCCAGCGGGGCCGGACTAGGAGAGACCCAGTACTTC.

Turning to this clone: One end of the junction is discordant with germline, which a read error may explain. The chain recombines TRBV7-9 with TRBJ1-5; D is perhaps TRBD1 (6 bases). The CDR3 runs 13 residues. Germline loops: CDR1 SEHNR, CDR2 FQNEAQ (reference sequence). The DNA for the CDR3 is TGTGCCGGCAGCAGGGGAAGCAATCAGCCCCAGCATTTT. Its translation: CAGSRGSNQPQHF.

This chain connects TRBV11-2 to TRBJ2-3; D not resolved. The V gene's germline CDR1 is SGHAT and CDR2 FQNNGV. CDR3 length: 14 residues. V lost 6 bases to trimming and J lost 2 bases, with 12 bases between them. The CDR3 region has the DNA TGTGCCAGCAGTTCAAAGCGTCCCACAGATACGCAGTATTTT. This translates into CASSSKRPTDTQYF.

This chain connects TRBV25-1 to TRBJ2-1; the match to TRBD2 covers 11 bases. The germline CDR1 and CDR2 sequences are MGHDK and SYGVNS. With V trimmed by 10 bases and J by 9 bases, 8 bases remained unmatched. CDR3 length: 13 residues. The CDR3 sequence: CATRLAGNSEQFF. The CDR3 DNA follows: TGTGCCACTCGACTAGCGGGAAACAGTGAGCAGTTCTTC. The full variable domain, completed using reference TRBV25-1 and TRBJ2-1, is EADIYQTPRYLVIGTGKKITLECSQTMGHDKMYWYQQDPGMELHLIHYSYGVNSTEKGDLSSESTVSRIRTEHFPLTLESARPSHTSQYLCATRLAGNSEQFFGPGTRLTVL.

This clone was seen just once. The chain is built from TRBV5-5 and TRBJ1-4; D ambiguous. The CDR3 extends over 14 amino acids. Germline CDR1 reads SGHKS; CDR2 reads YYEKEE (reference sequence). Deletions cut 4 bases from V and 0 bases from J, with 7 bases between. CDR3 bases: TGTGCCAGCAGCGATCGCGCAACTAATGAAAAACTGTTTTTT. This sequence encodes CASSDRATNEKLFF.

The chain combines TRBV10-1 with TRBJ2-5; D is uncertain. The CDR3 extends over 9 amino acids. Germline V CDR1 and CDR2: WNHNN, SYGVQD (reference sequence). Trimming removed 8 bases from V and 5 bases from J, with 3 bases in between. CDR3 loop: CASGETQYF. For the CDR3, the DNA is TGCGCCAGCGGGGAGACCCAGTACTTC.

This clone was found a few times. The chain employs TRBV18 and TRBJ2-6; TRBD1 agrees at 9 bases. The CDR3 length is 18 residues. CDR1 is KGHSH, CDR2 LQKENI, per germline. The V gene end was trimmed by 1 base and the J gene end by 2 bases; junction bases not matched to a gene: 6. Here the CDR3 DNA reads TGTGCCAGCTCACCACGGGACAGGGTGGGAACTGGGGCCAACGTCCTGACTTTC. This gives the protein CASSPRDRVGTGANVLTF.

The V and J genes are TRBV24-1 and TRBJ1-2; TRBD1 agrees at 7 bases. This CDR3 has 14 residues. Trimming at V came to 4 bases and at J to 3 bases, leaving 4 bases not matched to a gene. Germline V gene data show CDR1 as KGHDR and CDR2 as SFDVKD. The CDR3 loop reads CATSDLDRDYGYTF. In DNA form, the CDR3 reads TGTGCCACCAGTGACCTTGACAGGGACTATGGCTACACCTTC.

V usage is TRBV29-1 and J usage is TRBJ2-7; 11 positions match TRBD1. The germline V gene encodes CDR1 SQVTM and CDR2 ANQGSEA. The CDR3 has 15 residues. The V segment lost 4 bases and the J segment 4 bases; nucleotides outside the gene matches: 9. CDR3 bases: TGCAGCGTTGGTTTCTTCGGGACAGGGGGTTACGAGCAGTACTTC. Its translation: CSVGFFGTGGYEQYF.

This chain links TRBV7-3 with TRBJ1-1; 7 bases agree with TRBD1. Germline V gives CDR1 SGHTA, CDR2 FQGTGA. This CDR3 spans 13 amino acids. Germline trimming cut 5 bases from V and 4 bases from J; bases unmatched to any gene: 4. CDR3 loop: CASSTGALTEAFF. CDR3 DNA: TGTGCCAGCAGCACAGGGGCGCTCACTGAAGCTTTCTTT.

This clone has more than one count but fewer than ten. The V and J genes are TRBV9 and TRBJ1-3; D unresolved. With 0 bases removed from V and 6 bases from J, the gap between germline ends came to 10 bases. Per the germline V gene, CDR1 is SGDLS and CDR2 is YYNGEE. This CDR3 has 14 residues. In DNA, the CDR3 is TGTGCCAGCAGCGTAGAGAGGGAGACAAACACCATATATTTT. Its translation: CASSVERETNTIYF. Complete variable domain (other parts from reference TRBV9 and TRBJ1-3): DSGVTQTPKHLITATGQRVTLRCSPRSGDLSVYWYQQSLDQGLQFLIQYYNGEERAKGNILERFSAQQFPDLHSELNLSSLELGDSALYFCASSVERETNTIYFGEGSWLTVV.

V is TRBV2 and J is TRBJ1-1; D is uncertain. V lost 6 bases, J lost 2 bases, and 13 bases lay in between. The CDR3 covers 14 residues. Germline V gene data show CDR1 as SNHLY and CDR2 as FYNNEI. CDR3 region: CASRGRSINTEAFF. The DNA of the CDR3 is TGTGCCAGCAGAGGCCGGTCGATTAACACTGAAGCTTTCTTT.

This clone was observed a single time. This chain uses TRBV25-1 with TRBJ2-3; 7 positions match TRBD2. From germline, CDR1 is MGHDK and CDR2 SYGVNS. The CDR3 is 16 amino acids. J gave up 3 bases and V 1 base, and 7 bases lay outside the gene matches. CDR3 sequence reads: CASSESPAGYTDTQYF. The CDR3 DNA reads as TGTGCCAGCAGTGAATCTCCAGCGGGATATACAGATACGCAGTATTTT.

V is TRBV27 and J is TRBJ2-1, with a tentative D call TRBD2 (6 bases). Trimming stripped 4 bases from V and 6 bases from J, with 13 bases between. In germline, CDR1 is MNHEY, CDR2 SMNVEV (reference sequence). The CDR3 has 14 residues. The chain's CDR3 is CASSSTSIPNEQFF. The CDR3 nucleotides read TGTGCCAGCAGTTCCACTAGCATTCCCAATGAGCAGTTCTTC.

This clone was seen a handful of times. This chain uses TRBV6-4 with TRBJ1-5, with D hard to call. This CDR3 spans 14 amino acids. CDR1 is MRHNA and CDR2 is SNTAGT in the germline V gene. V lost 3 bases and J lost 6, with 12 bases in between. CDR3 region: CASSEGISGQPQHF. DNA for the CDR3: TGTGCCAGCAGTGAAGGTATAAGTGGTCAGCCCCAGCATTTT.

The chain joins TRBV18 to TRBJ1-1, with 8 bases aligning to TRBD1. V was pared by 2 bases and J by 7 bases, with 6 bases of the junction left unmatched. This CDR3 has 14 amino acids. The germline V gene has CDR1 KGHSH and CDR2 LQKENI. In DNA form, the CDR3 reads TGTGCCAGCTCACCAGCCGGACAGGGACTTGAAGCTTTCTTT. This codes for CASSPAGQGLEAFF.

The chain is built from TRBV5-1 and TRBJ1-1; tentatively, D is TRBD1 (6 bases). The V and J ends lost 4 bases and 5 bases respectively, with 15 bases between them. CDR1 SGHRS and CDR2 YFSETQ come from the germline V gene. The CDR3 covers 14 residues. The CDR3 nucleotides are TGCGCCAGCAGCCAAAACACAGGGTGGACTGAAGCTTTCTTT. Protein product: CASSQNTGWTEAFF.